This T cell receptor beta chain was recovered during a study of post-analysis software for immune sequencing data. Study as a whole: Relapsing-remitting, secondary progressive and progressive-relapsing multiple sclerosis were all included among the disease courses.

Incorporated into the TCR beta cDNA libraries were unique molecular identifiers, which served to reduce PCR and sequencing biases. A population of 1 to 10 million T cells gave rise to roughly 0.5 million cDNA molecules. TCRdb re-derived calls from the PCR reads in MiXCR, one entry per CDR3 protein. The repertoire includes some 500,000 distinct CDR3 sequences, around 40% of them detected once, and 12% sits in the top ten. V was shortened by 2 bases and J by 4 bases, with 12 bases between the two germline ends. The CDR3 contains 14 residues. Germline CDR1 reads DFQATT; CDR2 reads SNEGSKA (reference sequence). General observations from the study: Diversity measured as normalized Chao1 was significantly lower in multiple sclerosis patients than in controls. The five TRBV segments detected at higher frequency in patients than in controls included TRBV5-6, TRBV5-1 and TRBV20-1.

A note on this clonotype: The antigen remains undetermined.

V usage is TRBV20-1 and J usage is TRBJ2-1; D is uncertain. The material sequenced was blood. This clonotype originated in a girl aged 10 to 17 with multiple sclerosis. As DNA, the CDR3 is TGCAGTGCTAGAAGTAAGGCTCAATACAATGAGCAGTTCTTC. As protein: CSARSKAQYNEQFF.